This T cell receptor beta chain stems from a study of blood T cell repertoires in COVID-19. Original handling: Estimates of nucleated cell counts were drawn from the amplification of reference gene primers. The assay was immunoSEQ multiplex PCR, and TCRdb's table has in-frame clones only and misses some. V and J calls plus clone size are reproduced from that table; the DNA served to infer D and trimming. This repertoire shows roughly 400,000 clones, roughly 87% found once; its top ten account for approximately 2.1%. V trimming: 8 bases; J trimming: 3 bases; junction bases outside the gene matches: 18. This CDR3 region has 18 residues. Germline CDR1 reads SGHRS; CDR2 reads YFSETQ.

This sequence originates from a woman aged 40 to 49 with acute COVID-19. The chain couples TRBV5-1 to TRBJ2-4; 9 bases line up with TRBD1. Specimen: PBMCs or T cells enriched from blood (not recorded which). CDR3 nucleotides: TGCGCCAGTTACGGGCCGGGACAGGGCGCGGATGGCAAAAACATTCAGTACTTC. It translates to CASYGPGQGADGKNIQYF.